This TCR beta chain is from a study of shared clonotypes between healthy human individuals. Note on this clone: Its target is not known.

This CDR3 is 15 amino acids long. V trimming: 1 base; J trimming: 4 bases; junction bases outside the gene matches: 9. The germline V gene has CDR1 SQVTM and CDR2 ANQGSEA. It was across several immunoSEQ plates that each subset's genomic DNA was evenly split. Assay used: immunoSEQ multiplex PCR; TCRdb lists only in-frame clones, some missing. The repertoire holds approximately 600,000 clones, with roughly 95% as singletons. General observations from the study: Memory subsets generally showed lower estimated richness than naive subsets. Among several donors, about 4.6% of naive CD4 clonotypes were found in common. Unshared clonotypes carried lower generation probabilities than those common to all four donors.

Positive CCR7 selection of CD45RO-negative cells yielded the naive CD8 cells, and terminally differentiated effector memory CD45RA+ cells were excluded. The V and J genes are TRBV29-1 and TRBJ2-7; 8 bases align to TRBD2. The clonotype was recovered from a woman aged 25 to 39 in good health. Sequenced material: naive CD8+ T cells sorted from blood. The CDR3 nucleotides are TGCAGCGTTGAAGTGCGGTACGGCGGGAGGTACGAGCAGTACTTC. Translating gives CSVEVRYGGRYEQYF.